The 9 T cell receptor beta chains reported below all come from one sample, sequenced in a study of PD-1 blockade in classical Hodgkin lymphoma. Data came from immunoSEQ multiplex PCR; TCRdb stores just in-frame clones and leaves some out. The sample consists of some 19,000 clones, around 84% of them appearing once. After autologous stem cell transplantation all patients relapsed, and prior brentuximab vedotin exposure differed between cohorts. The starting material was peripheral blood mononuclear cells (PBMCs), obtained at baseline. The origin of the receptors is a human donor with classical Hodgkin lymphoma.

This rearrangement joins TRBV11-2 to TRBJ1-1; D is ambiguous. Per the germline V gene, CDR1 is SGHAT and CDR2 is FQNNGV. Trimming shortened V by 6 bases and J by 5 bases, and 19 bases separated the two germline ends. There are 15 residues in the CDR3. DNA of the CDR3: TGTGCCAGCAGAGACCTTGTCAAGGGTAATACTGAAGCTTTCTTT. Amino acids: CASRDLVKGNTEAFF.

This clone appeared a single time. The CDR3 reads CATRVRGNYGYTF. CDR3 DNA: TGTGCCACCAGAGTCAGGGGAAACTATGGCTACACCTTC. The genes are TRBV15 and TRBJ1-2; tentatively, D is TRBD1 (6 bases). CDR3 length: 13 residues. CDR1 LNHNV and CDR2 YYDKDF come from the germline V gene (reference sequence). The V gene lost 6 bases and the J gene lost 2 bases, with 10 bases spanning the gap.

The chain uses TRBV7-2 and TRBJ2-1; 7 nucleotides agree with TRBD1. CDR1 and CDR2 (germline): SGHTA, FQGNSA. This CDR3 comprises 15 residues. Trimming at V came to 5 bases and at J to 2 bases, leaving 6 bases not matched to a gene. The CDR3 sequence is CASSPGTVAYNEQFF. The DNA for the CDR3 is TGTGCCAGCAGCCCAGGGACAGTCGCCTACAATGAGCAGTTCTTC.

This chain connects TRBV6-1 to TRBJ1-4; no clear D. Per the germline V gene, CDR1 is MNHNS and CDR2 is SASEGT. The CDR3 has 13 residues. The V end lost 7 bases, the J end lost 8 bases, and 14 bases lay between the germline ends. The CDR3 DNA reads TGTGCCAGCACCAACTGGCCTTGGGAAAAACTGTTTTTT. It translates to CASTNWPWEKLFF.

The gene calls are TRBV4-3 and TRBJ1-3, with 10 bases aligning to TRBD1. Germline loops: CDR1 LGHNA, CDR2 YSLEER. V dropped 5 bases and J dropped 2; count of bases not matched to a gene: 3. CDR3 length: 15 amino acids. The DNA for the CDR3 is TGCGCCAGCAGCAGGGACAGGGGAACTGGAAACACCATATATTTT. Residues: CASSRDRGTGNTIYF.

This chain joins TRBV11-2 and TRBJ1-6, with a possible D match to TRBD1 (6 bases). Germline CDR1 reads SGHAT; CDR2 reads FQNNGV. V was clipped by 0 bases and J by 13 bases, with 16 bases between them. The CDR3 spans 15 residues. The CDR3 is CASSLEGAGLAPLHF. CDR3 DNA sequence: TGTGCCAGCAGCTTAGAGGGGGCAGGACTTGCGCCCCTCCACTTT.

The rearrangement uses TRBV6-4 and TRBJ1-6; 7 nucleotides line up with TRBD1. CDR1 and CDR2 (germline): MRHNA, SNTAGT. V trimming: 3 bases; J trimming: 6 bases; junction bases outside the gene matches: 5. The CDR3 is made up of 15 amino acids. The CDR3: CASSEQGTFNSPLHF. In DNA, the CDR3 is TGTGCCAGCAGTGAACAGGGGACCTTTAATTCACCCCTCCACTTT.

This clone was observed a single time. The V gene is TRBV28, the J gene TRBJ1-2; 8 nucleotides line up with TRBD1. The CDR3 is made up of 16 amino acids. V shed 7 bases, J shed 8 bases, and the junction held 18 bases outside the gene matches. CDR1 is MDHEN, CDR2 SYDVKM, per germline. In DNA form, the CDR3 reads TGTGCCAGCACCTTCGGGGGACAGGTTCCCTTGGGGGGCTACACCTTC. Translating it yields CASTFGGQVPLGGYTF.

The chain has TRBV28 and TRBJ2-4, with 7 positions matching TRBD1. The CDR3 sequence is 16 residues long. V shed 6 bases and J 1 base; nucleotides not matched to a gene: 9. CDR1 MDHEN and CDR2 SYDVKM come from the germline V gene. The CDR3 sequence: CASRGTEVGAKNIQYF. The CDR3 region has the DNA TGTGCCAGCAGGGGGACAGAGGTCGGGGCCAAAAACATTCAGTACTTC.